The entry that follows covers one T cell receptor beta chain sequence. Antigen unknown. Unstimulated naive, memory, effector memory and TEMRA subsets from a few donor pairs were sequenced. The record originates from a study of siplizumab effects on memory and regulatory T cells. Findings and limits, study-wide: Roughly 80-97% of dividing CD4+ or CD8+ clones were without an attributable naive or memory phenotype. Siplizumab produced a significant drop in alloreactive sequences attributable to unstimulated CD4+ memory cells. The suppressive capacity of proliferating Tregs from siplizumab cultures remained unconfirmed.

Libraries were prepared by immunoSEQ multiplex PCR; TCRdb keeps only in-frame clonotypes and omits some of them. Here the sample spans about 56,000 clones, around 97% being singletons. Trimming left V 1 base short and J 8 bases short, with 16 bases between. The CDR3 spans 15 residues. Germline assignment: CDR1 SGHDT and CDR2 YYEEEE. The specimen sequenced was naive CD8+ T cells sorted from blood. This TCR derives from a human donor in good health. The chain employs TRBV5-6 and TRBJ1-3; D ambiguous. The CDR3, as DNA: TGTGCCAGCAGCTTGTGGTTGGGTCTCAAATACACCATATATTTT. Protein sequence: CASSLWLGLKYTIYF.